This TCR beta chain is from a study of molecular identifiers for immune sequencing clone quantification. Sorting isolated naive CD8 T cells as CD8+CD4-CCR7+CD45RA+ events. Methods described previously, with TCR primers listed, were used for bulk TCR libraries. TCRdb re-called the PCR reads through MiXCR, storing one row per CDR3 protein. Among approximately 60,000 distinct CDR3 sequences, around a fifth were seen once, and the ten largest hold over 1.1%. Notes on the study in general: Clones that had above 20 RNA copies took up over 99% of effector molecules but under 1% in naive cells.

The CDR3 covers 16 residues. CDR1 is DFQATT, CDR2 SNEGSKA, per germline (reference sequence). To note about this clonotype: Its matching antigen is unknown. Since a much larger clone is just one base distant, this may be a read error.

Sequencing was performed on naive CD8+ T cells from blood, with Jurkat cell RNA spiked in. Subset in this sample: FACS-sorted CD8+CD4-CCR7+CD45RA+ naive T cells. The chain combines TRBV20-1 with TRBJ2-1, with 13 bases matching TRBD2. The origin of this receptor is a human donor in good health. Some libraries in this study had Jurkat cell RNA spiked in. In DNA, the CDR3 is TGCAGTGCTAGAGCGCGTACTAGCGGGGGGGCCAATGAGCGGTTCTTC. Protein product: CSARARTSGGANERFF.